These 21 T cell receptor beta chains came from one sample sequenced in a study of control samples from healthy donors and cancer patients. Sequencing was performed with immunoSEQ multiplex PCR; in TCRdb, only in-frame clones are kept and a portion is missing. The data contain around 92,000 clones, roughly four fifths of them singletons. Sequencing was carried out using blood. The source of these receptors is a man aged 55 to 70 in good health.

This clone was seen more than once but under ten times. This sequence joins TRBV18 and TRBJ2-5, with 9 bases fitting TRBD1. CDR1 is KGHSH, CDR2 LQKENI, per germline. V lost 2 bases to trimming and J lost 5 bases; unmatched junction nucleotides: 3. This CDR3 has 14 residues. The CDR3, as DNA: TGTGCCAGCTCACCAGGGACAGGGCAGGAGACCCAGTACTTC. This sequence encodes CASSPGTGQETQYF. Complete variable domain (other parts from reference TRBV18 and TRBJ2-5): NAGVMQNPRHLVRRRGQEARLRCSPMKGHSHVYWYRQLPEEGLKFMVYLQKENIIDESGMPKERFSAEFPKEGPSILRIQQVVRGDSAAYFCASSPGTGQETQYFGPGTRLLVL.

V is TRBV19 and J is TRBJ2-7, with 7 bases fitting TRBD2. The V and J ends lost 6 bases and 3 bases, in that order; junction bases with no gene match: 11. This CDR3 comprises 15 residues. Per the germline V gene, CDR1 is LNHDA and CDR2 is SQIVND (reference sequence). The CDR3 region has the DNA TGTGCCAGTAGCCGATGGGAGGGCTTGAGCTACGAGCAGTACTTC. Protein: CASSRWEGLSYEQYF. Supplemented by reference TRBV19 and TRBJ2-7, the full variable domain reads DGGITQSPKYLFRKEGQNVTLSCEQNLNHDAMYWYRQDPGQGLRLIYYSQIVNDFQKGDIAEGYSVSREKKESFPLTVTSAQKNPTAFYLCASSRWEGLSYEQYFGPGTRLTVT.

The chain joins TRBV18 to TRBJ1-1; 7 bases align to TRBD1. Germline V gene sequence: CDR1 KGHSH, CDR2 LQKENI. V trimming: 9 bases; J trimming: 1 base; junction bases outside the gene matches: 11. This CDR3 contains 15 residues. The CDR3 spells CASNPAGTENTEAFF. DNA for the CDR3: TGTGCCAGTAACCCCGCCGGGACAGAGAACACTGAAGCTTTCTTT.

The V gene is TRBV3-1 (or the pseudogene TRBV3-2), the J gene TRBJ2-7, with 7 bases that match TRBD2. The V segment lost 4 bases and the J segment 3 bases; nucleotides outside the gene matches: 6. Germline V gives CDR1 LGHDT, CDR2 YNNKEL (reference sequence). The CDR3 extends over 14 amino acids. The CDR3 region is CASSPRLAFYEQYF. In DNA form, the CDR3 reads TGTGCCAGCAGCCCCCGACTAGCTTTCTACGAGCAGTACTTC.

The gene calls are TRBV5-1 and TRBJ2-7, with 9 nucleotides matching TRBD1. CDR3 length: 14 residues. In germline, CDR1 is SGHRS, CDR2 YFSETQ. The V gene end was trimmed by 2 bases and the J gene end by 5 bases; junction bases not matched to a gene: 5. The CDR3 DNA follows: TGCGCCAGCAGCTTCCGGGACAGGGCCCACGAGCAGTACTTC. The encoded protein is CASSFRDRAHEQYF. The complete variable domain, with remaining parts taken from reference TRBV5-1 and TRBJ2-7, reads KAGVTQTPRYLIKTRGQQVTLSCSPISGHRSVSWYQQTPGQGLQFLFEYFSETQRNKGNFPGRFSGRQFSNSRSEMNVSTLELGDSALYLCASSFRDRAHEQYFGPGTRLTVT.

A single count supports this clone. The gene calls are TRBV2 and TRBJ2-3, with 11 bases lining up with TRBD1. With V trimmed by 5 bases and J by 3 bases, 4 bases remained unmatched. The CDR3 extends over 15 amino acids. Germline loops: CDR1 SNHLY, CDR2 FYNNEI. CDR3 sequence reads: CASSWDRGGTDTQYF. DNA of the CDR3: TGTGCCAGCAGTTGGGACAGGGGGGGAACAGATACGCAGTATTTT.

This rearrangement joins TRBV15 to TRBJ1-1, with 8 bases identical to TRBD1. Trimming took 5 bases from V and 0 from J; bases not matched to a gene: 5. This CDR3 contains 15 residues. Germline-derived CDR1 and CDR2 are LNHNV and YYDKDF (reference sequence). The CDR3 nucleotides are TGTGCCACCAGCCCTCGACAGGGGATGAACACTGAAGCTTTCTTT. This sequence encodes CATSPRQGMNTEAFF.

The genes are TRBV20-1 and TRBJ1-2, with a possible D match to TRBD1 (5 bases). Germline V gives CDR1 DFQATT, CDR2 SNEGSKA (reference sequence). This CDR3 spans 13 amino acids. V lost 3 bases, J lost 5 bases, and 13 bases lay in between. The CDR3 protein is CSASRGTRYGYTF. In nucleotides, the CDR3 is TGCAGTGCTAGTCGCGGGACCAGGTATGGCTACACCTTC.

The genes are TRBV6-2 or TRBV6-3 and TRBJ2-1; 9 nucleotides align to TRBD2. Germline V gene lookup returns CDR1 MNHEY and CDR2 SVGEGT. V lost 0 bases to trimming and J lost 1 base; unmatched junction nucleotides: 4. The CDR3 sequence is 17 residues long. CDR3 coding DNA: TGTGCCAGCAGTTACTCGCTAGCGGGACTTTCCTACAATGAGCAGTTCTTC. It is translated as CASSYSLAGLSYNEQFF.

The V and J genes are TRBV4-1 and TRBJ1-2; D unclear. The length of the CDR3 is 13 residues. CDR1 and CDR2 from the germline V gene are MGHRA and YSYEKL. V dropped 4 bases and J dropped 6 bases, with 12 bases sitting between them. CDR3 in amino acids: CASSLSKFDGYTF. CDR3 coding DNA: TGCGCCAGCAGCCTATCCAAGTTCGATGGCTACACCTTC.

CDR3 DNA: TGTGCCAGCTCCCTCGACAGGGGCTATGGCTACACCTTC. Its protein is CASSLDRGYGYTF. The chain couples TRBV18 to TRBJ1-2; TRBD1 agrees at 8 bases. The CDR3 runs to 13 residues. J gave up 4 bases and V 6 bases, and 4 bases lay outside the gene matches. Germline lookup yields CDR1 KGHSH and CDR2 LQKENI.

Here the CDR3 DNA reads TGTGCCAGCAGTTACTCGTGGGCCAAGAGCCGGGATGGCTACACCTTC. It codes for CASSYSWAKSRDGYTF. The chain joins TRBV6-5 to TRBJ1-2; D is unclear. V lost 0 bases and J lost 6, with 17 bases in between. The CDR3 spans 16 residues. The germline V gene has CDR1 MNHEY and CDR2 SVGAGI.

The rearrangement links TRBV15 to TRBJ2-2; maybe TRBD2 (6 bases). Looked up from germline, CDR1 is LNHNV and CDR2 is YYDKDF (reference sequence). Trimming removed 8 bases from V and 7 bases from J, with 14 bases in between. CDR3 length: 13 amino acids. The CDR3 coding sequence is TGTGCCACCCACCGCCGGGAGCACGGGGAGCTGTTTTTT. Amino acid sequence: CATHRREHGELFF.

This chain connects TRBV6-2 or TRBV6-3 to TRBJ2-5; D unclear. The CDR3 spans 11 residues. Looked up from germline, CDR1 is MNHEY and CDR2 is SVGEGT. V was clipped by 2 bases and J by 8 bases, with 6 bases between them. The CDR3 region has the DNA TGTGCCAGCAGTTACGACCTTACCCAGTACTTC. Protein: CASSYDLTQYF.

The chain uses TRBV20-1 and TRBJ1-5; tentatively, D is TRBD1 (5 bases). The germline V and J ends were trimmed by 3 bases and 4 bases, with 10 bases remaining between them. The CDR3 totals 13 residues. The germline V gene has CDR1 DFQATT and CDR2 SNEGSKA (reference sequence). CDR3 loop: CSASQGSNQPQHF. The CDR3 DNA sequence: TGCAGTGCTAGTCAGGGTTCTAATCAGCCCCAGCATTTT.

The chain couples TRBV19 to TRBJ2-7; D might be TRBD1 or TRBD2, each matching 5 bases. The ends were cut back, 11 bases at V and 1 base at J, with 15 bases in the middle. Looked up from germline, CDR1 is LNHDA and CDR2 is SQIVND (reference sequence). This CDR3 spans 13 amino acids. The CDR3 region has the DNA TGTGCCGGGACCGGGACCTCTTCCTACGAGCAGTACTTC. Its translation: CAGTGTSSYEQYF.

Concerning this clone: Distinct nucleotide sequences in the sample also encode this CDR3. CDR3 nucleotides: TGTGCAAGTCGCGCCAGGGGGACAGGGGGCAAAGGGGGCTACACCTTC. As protein: CASRARGTGGKGGYTF. J is TRBJ1-2 and V is TRBV12-2; the D segment call TRBD1 is taken from the table without a DNA check. TRBV12-2 has pseudogene status. The CDR3 is made up of 16 amino acids.

This chain connects TRBV4-1 to TRBJ1-5; possibly TRBD1 for D (5 bases). Between the trimmed V and J ends, which lost 4 bases and 2 bases, there was a span of 18 bases. This CDR3 has 17 amino acids. In germline, CDR1 is MGHRA, CDR2 YSYEKL. The CDR3 here is CASSPGTLGRGNQPQHF. Here the CDR3 DNA reads TGCGCCAGCAGCCCTGGGACTCTCGGGCGAGGCAATCAGCCCCAGCATTTT.

The V call is TRBV10-3, the J call TRBJ2-7; TRBD2 matches 7 bases. Germline assignment: CDR1 ENHRY and CDR2 SYGVKD. Trimming at V came to 3 bases and at J to 1 base, leaving 3 bases not matched to a gene. The CDR3 totals 14 residues. The CDR3 sequence: CAISEMGGSYEQYF. The CDR3 DNA sequence: TGTGCCATCAGTGAAATGGGAGGGTCCTACGAGCAGTACTTC.

The genes are TRBV5-4 and TRBJ2-4; TRBD2 matches 8 bases. J lost 9 bases, V lost 1 base, and 9 bases had no gene match. Germline CDR1 SGHNT, CDR2 YYREEE (reference sequence). There are 15 residues in the CDR3. DNA for the CDR3: TGTGCCAGCAGCTTGTCGACGGGAGGGCCCCGCATTCAGTACTTC. Protein sequence: CASSLSTGGPRIQYF.

The gene calls are TRBV3-1 (or the pseudogene TRBV3-2) and TRBJ2-3; 10 bases agree with TRBD2. The germline V gene encodes CDR1 LGHDT and CDR2 YNNKEL (reference sequence). The CDR3 consists of 17 residues. The V gene end was trimmed by 0 bases and the J gene end by 7 bases; junction bases not matched to a gene: 10. CDR3 sequence (DNA): TGTGCCAGCAGCCAAGATCGGCTAGCGGGGGCCCCGAATACGCAGTATTTT. Amino acids: CASSQDRLAGAPNTQYF.